Shown below are 12 T cell receptor beta chains from a single sample sequenced in a study of metastatic and nonmetastatic thyroid tumors (dated by TCRdb to 2020 to 2021). Library construction relied on PCR. This sample was sequenced with an Illumina HiSeq 4000. The public reads were reprocessed in TCRdb via fastp at Q25 and MiXCR, keeping in-frame beta chains. This sample has 7,500 to 9,500 clones in its table, and about 40% of those were observed once. The top ten constitute approximately 21% of the sample. No treatment had been received by any patient before thyroid surgery. Sequencing was done on a sample of tumor tissue. The receptors come from a female donor with papillary thyroid cancer or a benign thyroid nodule (not recorded which). Some clones in this sample may be carry-over from other donors' samples.

The chain employs TRBV7-2 and TRBJ1-3; no reliable D call. The CDR3 has 15 amino acids. Germline loops: CDR1 SGHTA, CDR2 FQGNSA. Between the trimmed V and J ends, which lost 5 bases and 4 bases, there was a span of 15 bases. CDR3 bases: TGTGCCAGCAGCCCGAACACCGGCCGGGGAAACACCATATATTTT. It specifies CASSPNTGRGNTIYF.

By frequency in the sample, this clone is medium-sized. V gene TRBV5-1 combines with J gene TRBJ1-6, with D tentatively TRBD1 (5 bases). V lost 0 bases to trimming and J lost 9 bases, with 13 bases between them. Germline V CDR1 and CDR2: SGHRS, YFSETQ. The CDR3 extends over 15 amino acids. CDR3 nucleotide sequence: TGCGCCAGCAGCTTGGCCGGAGGGGACGCTTCACCCCTCCACTTT. Translated: CASSLAGGDASPLHF.

This rearrangement joins TRBV24-1 to TRBJ1-5; D may be TRBD1 (6 bases). Germline V lookup: CDR1 KGHDR, CDR2 SFDVKD. This CDR3 contains 14 residues. The ends were cut back, 3 bases at V and 4 bases at J, with 9 bases in the middle. The CDR3, as DNA: TGTGCCACCAGTGATGAACAGGGAAATCAGCCCCAGCATTTT. This encodes CATSDEQGNQPQHF.

In this sample, this clone turned up a few times. V gene TRBV28 combines with J gene TRBJ2-6; 7 bases match TRBD1. In germline, CDR1 is MDHEN, CDR2 SYDVKM. This CDR3 contains 18 residues. After removal of 2 bases from V and 3 bases from J, the junction contained 10 bases not matched to a gene. The CDR3 DNA sequence: TGTGCCAGCAGTTTAGGGTTGGGCGACAGGGATGGGGCCAACGTCCTGACTTTC. This encodes CASSLGLGDRDGANVLTF.

CDR3 DNA sequence: TGTGCCAGCTCTGTCAACGTGGTCAATGAGCAGTTCTTC. Amino acids: CASSVNVVNEQFF. The chain recombines TRBV2 with TRBJ2-1, with D unresolved. The germline V gene encodes CDR1 SNHLY and CDR2 FYNNEI. The CDR3 extends over 13 amino acids. V lost 8 bases and J lost 6, with 14 bases in between.

This clone was recorded at least ten times. The chain links TRBV7-8 to TRBJ1-4, with 8 bases matching TRBD1. J was trimmed by 8 bases and V by 5 bases; bases with no gene match: 16. The CDR3 totals 17 residues. From germline, CDR1 is SGHVS and CDR2 FQNEAQ. The CDR3 DNA reads as TGTGCCAGCAGCCCCCCCGGGACAGGTCGAATAAGGGAAAAACTGTTTTTT. Its protein product is CASSPPGTGRIREKLFF.

The sample holds a few counts of this clone. The CDR3 loop reads CASTLGDTQYF. CDR3 DNA: TGTGCCAGCACCCTTGGGGATACGCAGTATTTT. The chain is built from TRBV6-1 and TRBJ2-3, with D unresolved. V lost 7 bases to trimming and J lost 6 bases, with 8 bases between them. CDR1 is MNHNS, CDR2 SASEGT, per germline. This CDR3 has 11 amino acids.

The rearrangement uses TRBV30 and TRBJ2-1; D uncertain. From germline, CDR1 is GTSNPN and CDR2 SVGIG (reference sequence). CDR3 length: 14 residues. Trimming removed 0 bases from V and 1 base from J, with 7 bases in between. The CDR3 loop is CAWSVLASYNEQFF. The DNA of the CDR3 is TGTGCCTGGAGTGTACTCGCGTCCTACAATGAGCAGTTCTTC.

The gene calls are TRBV9 and TRBJ1-3; D is unresolved. Germline CDR1 is SGDLS and CDR2 is YYNGEE. Trimming cost V 2 bases and J 0 bases, with 12 bases left between them. The CDR3 totals 16 residues. In DNA, the CDR3 is TGTGCCAGCAGCGTGTTTCGGGAAATCTCTGGAAACACCATATATTTT. Protein sequence: CASSVFREISGNTIYF.

This clone has just a few counts. This chain links TRBV5-1 with TRBJ2-7; 8 bases align to TRBD2. This CDR3 has 13 amino acids. V shed 4 bases, J shed 4 bases, and the junction held 4 bases outside the gene matches. Per germline, CDR1 SGHRS and CDR2 YFSETQ. In nucleotides, the CDR3 is TGCGCCAGCAGCGAGAGCGGGAGATACGAGCAGTACTTC. Its protein product is CASSESGRYEQYF.

In its sample, this clone is medium-sized. CDR3 nucleotide sequence: TGTGCCAGCAGCTGGACAGGGACCACTGAAGCTTTCTTT. Translated: CASSWTGTTEAFF. V gene TRBV7-3 combines with J gene TRBJ1-1, with TRBD1 matching over 8 bases. V was pared by 4 bases and J by 4 bases, with 2 bases of the junction left unmatched. CDR3 size: 13 residues. Germline loops: CDR1 SGHTA, CDR2 FQGTGA. The full variable domain, in which reference TRBV7-3 and TRBJ1-1 provide the parts outside the CDR3, is GAGVSQTPSNKVTEKGKYVELRCDPISGHTALYWYRQSLGQGPEFLIYFQGTGAADDSGLPNDRFFAVRPEGSVSTLKIQRTERGDSAVYLCASSWTGTTEAFFGQGTRLTVV.

The V gene is TRBV28, the J gene TRBJ1-1; D remains ambiguous. Germline V CDR1 and CDR2: MDHEN, SYDVKM. Trimming stripped 10 bases from V and 1 base from J, with 10 bases between. The CDR3 sequence is 12 residues long. CDR3 bases: TGTGCCAACATTTTCTGGAACACTGAAGCTTTCTTT. Translating gives CANIFWNTEAFF. Variable domain in full (rest from reference TRBV28 and TRBJ1-1): DVKVTQSSRYLVKRTGEKVFLECVQDMDHENMFWYRQDPGLGLRLIYFSYDVKMKEKGDIPEGYSVSREKKERFSLILESASTNQTSMYLCANIFWNTEAFFGQGTRLTVV.